Presented here are 30 T cell receptor beta chains from one specimen sequenced in a study of T cell responses to AZD1222 COVID-19 vaccine. Profiling relied on immunoSEQ multiplex PCR, and the TCRdb table lists in-frame clones only, not all of them. The sample includes more than 150,000 clones, 70% to 90% of them seen just once. Specimen: peripheral blood, collected on day 0 of AZD1222 vaccination. The receptors come from an adult in good health.

The CDR3 bases are TGCGCCAGCAGCCAAGGGCTAGCGGGGGGGCCATCCTACAATGAGCAGTTCTTC. This encodes CASSQGLAGGPSYNEQFF. The chain joins TRBV4-3 to TRBJ2-1, with 12 bases aligning to TRBD2. The CDR3 consists of 18 residues. The trim removed 1 base at V and 1 base at J, leaving 5 bases unmatched. Germline V gene sequence: CDR1 LGHNA, CDR2 YSLEER.

The chain has TRBV11-3 and TRBJ1-1; D unclear. V was shortened by 5 bases and J by 2 bases, with 12 bases between the two germline ends. The CDR3 runs 14 residues. CDR1 and CDR2 from the germline V gene are SGHNT and YENEEA. Here the CDR3 reads CASSPNGPNTEAFF. DNA of the CDR3: TGTGCCAGCAGCCCCAACGGCCCCAACACTGAAGCTTTCTTT.

The chain employs TRBV30 and TRBJ1-2, with 9 bases matching TRBD1. CDR3 size: 12 residues. V shed 8 bases, J shed 5 bases, and the junction held 6 bases outside the gene matches. CDR1 is GTSNPN, CDR2 SVGIG, per germline (reference sequence). The CDR3 sequence: CARDRDAYGYTF. The CDR3 DNA reads TGTGCCAGGGACAGGGACGCGTATGGCTACACCTTC. Full variable domain (outside the CDR3, taken from reference TRBV30 and TRBJ1-2): SQTIHQWPATLVQPVGSPLSLECTVEGTSNPNLYWYRQAAGRGLQLLFYSVGIGQISSEVPQNLSASRPQDRQFILSSKKLLLSDSGFYLCARDRDAYGYTFGSGTRLTVV.

The chain carries TRBV30 and TRBJ1-2; TRBD1 matches at 9 bases. J was trimmed by 8 bases and V by 3 bases; bases with no gene match: 7. The CDR3 contains 13 residues. Germline values: CDR1 GTSNPN, CDR2 SVGIG (reference sequence). The CDR3 bases are TGTGCCTGGAGCGCCGGGACAGGGTCCGGCTACACCTTC. Protein: CAWSAGTGSGYTF.

The chain uses TRBV19 and TRBJ1-5; 12 positions match TRBD1. V trimming: 4 bases; J trimming: 6 bases; junction bases outside the gene matches: 7. Germline CDR1 and CDR2: LNHDA and SQIVND (reference sequence). The CDR3 contains 16 residues. In DNA, the CDR3 is TGTGCCAGTAGTACCGTGGGACAGGGGGCTAGTCAGCCCCAGCATTTT. Protein product: CASSTVGQGASQPQHF.

The chain combines TRBV6-2 or TRBV6-3 with TRBJ2-3; TRBD2 matches at 14 bases. Germline CDR1 MNHEY, CDR2 SVGEGT. The CDR3 runs 16 residues. J lost 4 bases, V lost 5 bases, and 5 bases had no gene match. CDR3 amino acids: CASSLGTSGGADTQYF. The CDR3 coding sequence is TGTGCCAGCAGTCTCGGGACTAGCGGGGGAGCAGATACGCAGTATTTT.

In this sample, this clone turned up once. This sequence joins TRBV9 and TRBJ2-5; TRBD2 matches at 8 bases. Germline V gene sequence: CDR1 SGDLS, CDR2 YYNGEE. The trim removed 3 bases at V and 4 bases at J, leaving 5 bases unmatched. This CDR3 has 14 residues. The CDR3 is CASSGSGAGETQYF. The DNA of the CDR3 is TGTGCCAGCAGCGGTAGCGGGGCGGGAGAGACCCAGTACTTC.

The gene calls are TRBV19 and TRBJ2-7; D may be TRBD1 or TRBD2 (6 bases each). CDR3 length equals 14 residues. Germline V gene lookup returns CDR1 LNHDA and CDR2 SQIVND (reference sequence). Trimming left V 0 bases short and J 4 bases short, with 10 bases between. The CDR3 sequence: CASSIDRGPYEQYF. The CDR3 nucleotides read TGTGCCAGTAGTATAGATCGGGGGCCGTACGAGCAGTACTTC.

V is TRBV6-5 and J is TRBJ1-5, with D possibly TRBD1 on 6 matching bases. CDR1 is MNHEY, CDR2 SVGAGI, per germline. Between the trimmed V and J ends, which lost 0 bases and 2 bases, there was a span of 11 bases. The CDR3 is 16 residues long. CDR3 residues: CASSYSPRGGNQPQHF. In DNA form, the CDR3 reads TGTGCCAGCAGTTACTCCCCCAGGGGTGGCAATCAGCCCCAGCATTTT.

This clone has only one observation. V is TRBV7-2 and J is TRBJ2-1; 10 nucleotides match TRBD2. Germline V lookup: CDR1 SGHTA, CDR2 FQGNSA. This CDR3 is 15 amino acids long. V lost 2 bases and J lost 11; bases outside the gene matches: 9. CDR3 amino acids: CASSLRTSGGTKQFF. DNA of the CDR3: TGTGCCAGCAGCTTAAGGACTAGCGGAGGGACAAAGCAGTTCTTC.

This sequence joins TRBV5-4 and TRBJ2-7; D perhaps matches TRBD2 (5 bases). The V gene's germline CDR1 is SGHNT and CDR2 YYREEE (reference sequence). This CDR3 region has 17 residues. Trimming shortened V by 0 bases and J by 4 bases, and 20 bases separated the two germline ends. The CDR3 is CASSLGSGSLMGYEQYF. The DNA for the CDR3 is TGTGCCAGCAGCTTGGGGAGCGGCTCGCTAATGGGATACGAGCAGTACTTC. Full variable domain (rest looked up from reference TRBV5-4 and TRBJ2-7): ETGVTQSPTHLIKTRGQQVTLRCSSQSGHNTVSWYQQALGQGPQFIFQYYREEENGRGNFPPRFSGLQFPNYSSELNVNALELDDSALYLCASSLGSGSLMGYEQYFGPGTRLTVT.

This chain links TRBV12-2 with TRBJ1-5; TRBD1, the table's D call, lacks a check against the DNA. TRBV12-2 is a recognized pseudogene. CDR3 size: 15 residues. CDR3 bases: TGTGCAAGTCGCTTAGGACAGCTGAGCAATCAGCCCCAGCATTTT. It codes for CASRLGQLSNQPQHF.

The V gene is TRBV7-2, the J gene TRBJ1-4; D not resolved. The CDR3 sequence is 14 residues long. Germline V gene lookup returns CDR1 SGHTA and CDR2 FQGNSA. The V and J ends lost 2 bases and 5 bases respectively, with 9 bases between them. The CDR3 bases are TGTGCCAGCAGCTTAAGCGCGGAGAATGAAAAACTGTTTTTT. This gives the protein CASSLSAENEKLFF.

This clone was picked up one time. The chain links TRBV28 to TRBJ2-2; 10 nucleotides match TRBD2. The V and J ends lost 4 bases and 1 base, in that order; junction bases with no gene match: 3. The CDR3 loop spans 16 amino acids. Germline values: CDR1 MDHEN, CDR2 SYDVKM. The CDR3, as DNA: TGTGCCAGCAGTTGGGGACTAGCGAGGAACACCGGGGAGCTGTTTTTT. Its protein is CASSWGLARNTGELFF.

Only a few counts were recorded for this clone. The rearrangement uses TRBV3-1 (or the pseudogene TRBV3-2) and TRBJ2-1; 10 nucleotides agree with TRBD2. Germline V gene data show CDR1 as LGHDT and CDR2 as YNNKEL (reference sequence). CDR3 length equals 15 residues. V gave up 6 bases and J gave up 5 bases; unmatched junction bases: 7. The CDR3: CASRISGRAHNEQFF. In DNA, the CDR3 is TGTGCCAGCAGGATAAGCGGGAGGGCCCACAATGAGCAGTTCTTC.

This chain uses TRBV5-1 with TRBJ2-7; 8 nucleotides agree with TRBD1. Looked up from germline, CDR1 is SGHRS and CDR2 is YFSETQ. This CDR3 is 13 amino acids long. Trimming took 4 bases from V and 3 from J; bases not matched to a gene: 3. The CDR3 DNA reads TGCGCCAGCAGCGGTGACAGGGGCTACGAGCAGTACTTC. This codes for CASSGDRGYEQYF. Supplemented by reference TRBV5-1 and TRBJ2-7, the full variable domain reads KAGVTQTPRYLIKTRGQQVTLSCSPISGHRSVSWYQQTPGQGLQFLFEYFSETQRNKGNFPGRFSGRQFSNSRSEMNVSTLELGDSALYLCASSGDRGYEQYFGPGTRLTVT.

The chain employs TRBV24-1 and TRBJ2-2, with TRBD2 as a possible D gene (5 bases). The V end lost 1 base, the J end lost 4 bases, and 12 bases lay between the germline ends. This CDR3 has 16 residues. Per germline, CDR1 KGHDR and CDR2 SFDVKD. DNA of the CDR3: TGTGCCACCAGTGATTTAGAGGGATTTAGCACCGGGGAGCTGTTTTTT. It codes for CATSDLEGFSTGELFF.

The chain carries TRBV3-1 (or the pseudogene TRBV3-2) and TRBJ1-1, with D unclear. CDR1 and CDR2 (germline): LGHDT, YNNKEL (reference sequence). The V and J ends lost 4 bases and 1 base respectively, with 7 bases between them. The CDR3 spans 13 residues. The CDR3 region is CASSLQRNTEAFF. CDR3 bases: TGTGCCAGCAGCCTGCAAAGGAACACTGAAGCTTTCTTT.

V usage is TRBV2 and J usage is TRBJ1-6; TRBD1 matches at 9 bases. Germline trimming cut 6 bases from V and 5 bases from J; bases unmatched to any gene: 5. The CDR3 spans 15 residues. The germline gives CDR1 SNHLY, CDR2 FYNNEI. The CDR3 DNA is TGTGCCAGCAGGTCCGGGACAGGGAATAATTCACCCCTCCACTTT. Its protein product is CASRSGTGNNSPLHF.

V is TRBV9 and J is TRBJ1-4; no clear D. The CDR3 has 14 residues. The germline CDR1 and CDR2 sequences are SGDLS and YYNGEE. Trimming cost V 3 bases and J 5 bases, with 11 bases left between them. The CDR3 DNA reads TGTGCCAGCAGCGGTCGGGAGGGAAATGAAAAACTGTTTTTT. It specifies CASSGREGNEKLFF.

J is TRBJ1-4 and V is TRBV5-1; D is possibly TRBD1 (6 bases). The CDR3 has 14 residues. The V gene lost 4 bases and the J gene lost 1 base, with 8 bases spanning the gap. The germline V gene encodes CDR1 SGHRS and CDR2 YFSETQ. CDR3 residues: CASSQTGTNEKLFF. The CDR3 DNA reads as TGCGCCAGCAGCCAGACAGGAACTAATGAAAAACTGTTTTTT.

The genes are TRBV6-5 and TRBJ2-5, with TRBD2 identical over 7 bases. Losses at the gene ends were 2 bases for V and 2 bases for J; bases not matched to a gene: 2. Germline-derived CDR1 and CDR2 are MNHEY and SVGAGI. The CDR3 sequence is 14 residues long. CDR3 nucleotides: TGTGCCAGCAGTTACGGTAGCGGGCAAGAGACCCAGTACTTC. This encodes CASSYGSGQETQYF.

The rearrangement uses TRBV24-1 and TRBJ2-5; TRBD2 aligns across 10 bases. Germline V CDR1 and CDR2: KGHDR, SFDVKD. The CDR3 loop spans 17 amino acids. With V trimmed by 1 base and J by 5 bases, 9 bases remained unmatched. The chain's CDR3 is CATSDFQRGGLGETQYF. Here the CDR3 DNA reads TGTGCCACCAGTGATTTCCAGCGGGGGGGCCTCGGCGAGACCCAGTACTTC.

CDR3 amino acids: CASSFDRGSGNTIYF. For the CDR3, the DNA is TGTGCCAGCAGTTTCGACAGGGGTTCTGGAAACACCATATATTTT. The chain joins TRBV7-6 to TRBJ1-3; 8 nucleotides match TRBD1. The CDR3 length is 15 residues. After removal of 6 bases from V and 1 base from J, the junction contained 5 bases not matched to a gene. CDR1 SGHVS and CDR2 FNYEAQ come from the germline V gene. Drawing the rest from reference TRBV7-6 and TRBJ1-3, the complete variable domain is GAGVSQSPRYKVTKRGQDVALRCDPISGHVSLYWYRQALGQGPEFLTYFNYEAQQDKSGLPNDRFSAERPEGSISTLTIQRTEQRDSAMYRCASSFDRGSGNTIYFGEGSWLTVV.

The chain links TRBV25-1 to TRBJ2-1; 12 bases agree with TRBD2. V trimming: 4 bases; J trimming: 4 bases; junction bases outside the gene matches: 11. The CDR3 covers 18 residues. Germline-derived CDR1 and CDR2 are MGHDK and SYGVNS. The CDR3 coding sequence is TGTGCCAGCAGTGGACTAGCGGGAGACACAGGGGTGTACAATGAGCAGTTCTTC. Translated, it gives CASSGLAGDTGVYNEQFF. Variable domain in full (rest from reference TRBV25-1 and TRBJ2-1): EADIYQTPRYLVIGTGKKITLECSQTMGHDKMYWYQQDPGMELHLIHYSYGVNSTEKGDLSSESTVSRIRTEHFPLTLESARPSHTSQYLCASSGLAGDTGVYNEQFFGPGTRLTVL.

This chain connects TRBV7-9 to TRBJ1-2; maybe TRBD1 (5 bases). Trimming took 9 bases from V and 7 from J, leaving 21 bases between them. Germline loops: CDR1 SEHNR, CDR2 FQNEAQ (reference sequence). The CDR3 is 14 amino acids. CDR3 protein: CASRPPVREAGYTF. The CDR3 DNA reads as TGTGCCAGTCGCCCCCCCGTCAGGGAAGCTGGCTACACCTTC. Drawing the rest from reference TRBV7-9 and TRBJ1-2, the complete variable domain is DTGVSQNPRHKITKRGQNVTFRCDPISEHNRLYWYRQTLGQGPEFLTYFQNEAQLEKSRLLSDRFSAERPKGSFSTLEIQRTEQGDSAMYLCASRPPVREAGYTFGSGTRLTVV.

The table lists this clone with a few counts. This chain joins TRBV28 and TRBJ2-2; tentative D call: TRBD2 (5 bases). Per germline, CDR1 MDHEN and CDR2 SYDVKM. The CDR3 sequence is 16 residues long. Trimming removed 7 bases at V and 2 bases at J, with 17 bases between. DNA for the CDR3: TGTGCCAGCACCCACTTTCCGAGGGAAAACACCGGGGAGCTGTTTTTT. It encodes CASTHFPRENTGELFF.

The chain recombines TRBV7-2 with TRBJ2-7; the match to TRBD2 covers 12 bases. CDR1 is SGHTA and CDR2 is FQGNSA in the germline V gene. This CDR3 has 16 residues. J lost 2 bases, V lost 2 bases, and 4 bases had no gene match. This chain's CDR3 is CASSLTSGGSPYEQYF. The CDR3 nucleotides are TGTGCCAGCAGCTTAACTAGCGGGGGGTCTCCCTACGAGCAGTACTTC. Full variable domain (remainder filled in from reference TRBV7-2 and TRBJ2-7): GAGVSQSPSNKVTEKGKDVELRCDPISGHTALYWYRQSLGQGLEFLIYFQGNSAPDKSGLPSDRFSAERTGGSVSTLTIQRTQQEDSAVYLCASSLTSGGSPYEQYFGPGTRLTVT.

This sequence joins TRBV5-4 and TRBJ2-7; 10 positions agree with TRBD2. From germline, CDR1 is SGHNT and CDR2 YYREEE (reference sequence). V was clipped by 2 bases and J by 2 bases; unmatched bases: 10. This CDR3 has 17 residues. For the CDR3, the DNA is TGTGCCAGCAGCTTTATTCCCTGGACTAGCGGTACCTACGAGCAGTACTTC. Its translation is CASSFIPWTSGTYEQYF. Drawing the rest from reference TRBV5-4 and TRBJ2-7, the complete variable domain is ETGVTQSPTHLIKTRGQQVTLRCSSQSGHNTVSWYQQALGQGPQFIFQYYREEENGRGNFPPRFSGLQFPNYSSELNVNALELDDSALYLCASSFIPWTSGTYEQYFGPGTRLTVT.

This sequence joins TRBV6-5 and TRBJ1-5; 10 bases align to TRBD1. The V gene's germline CDR1 is MNHEY and CDR2 SVGAGI. The V and J ends lost 2 bases and 9 bases, in that order; junction bases with no gene match: 1. The CDR3 spans 13 residues. In nucleotides, the CDR3 is TGTGCCAGCAGTTACGGACAGGGGGGGCCCCAGCATTTT. Translating it yields CASSYGQGGPQHF.